The clone carrying this T cell receptor (beta chain) was observed at least ten times. The target antigen is unknown. The CDR3 sequence is 18 residues long. The trim removed 8 bases at V and 3 bases at J, leaving 19 bases unmatched. From germline, CDR1 is MNHNS and CDR2 SASEGT. The sample is drawn from a study of T cell repertoires in cytomegalovirus infection. Study overall: Indications came from public TCR beta signatures; they pointed to CMV infection and to a matching HLA type.

One entry per CDR3 protein, called by TCRdb with MiXCR from the reads. The repertoire holds 290,000 or so distinct CDR3 sequences, with approximately 10% as singletons. Study results and limitations: HLA-C-restricted, CMV-specific TCR beta clonotypes were dominant ex vivo.

The chain is built from TRBV6-1 and TRBJ1-3; 7 nucleotides agree with TRBD1. This sequence was found in a human donor in good health (CMV status not recorded). Some clones in this sample may be carry-over from other donors' samples. Sequenced material: PBMCs. Here the CDR3 reads CASLSERQDRDFGNTIYF. Here the CDR3 DNA reads TGTGCCAGCCTTAGCGAAAGACAAGACAGGGACTTTGGAAACACCATATATTTT.